A selection of T cell receptor beta chains follows, all from one sample in a study of blood T cell repertoires in COVID-19. Only in-frame clones appear in the TCRdb table, and some are missing; sequencing was by immunoSEQ multiplex PCR. Among about 75,000 clones, around 90% were seen once, and the ten largest hold roughly 6.1%. Sequenced material: peripheral blood. All receptors come from a woman aged 45-65 years with acute or convalescent COVID-19. The CDR3 runs from the conserved cysteine through the conserved F or W. A D gene is named only where the DNA matches it firmly. Size tells how often a clone was seen (once, few, many) or the class of an expanded clone, and some rows leave it out.

v_gene	j_gene	d_gene	abundance	len	CDR3aa	CDR3nt
TRBV30	TRBJ1-6	.	.	16	CAWSVYWSSYNSPLHF	TGTGCCTGGAGTGTATATTGGAGCTCCTATAATTCACCCCTCCACTTT
TRBV14	TRBJ2-4	TRBD1	.	13	CASSPGTAHVQYF	TGTGCCAGCAGCCCCGGGACAGCCCATGTTCAGTACTTC
TRBV2	TRBJ2-4	.	.	16	CASSERRGVSKNIQYF	TGTGCCAGCAGTGAAAGGCGGGGTGTGTCCAAAAACATTCAGTACTTC
TRBV7-2	TRBJ2-3	TRBD2	.	15	CASSEAGGRVDTQYF	TGTGCCAGCAGCGAAGCGGGGGGGCGGGTGGATACGCAGTATTTT
TRBV3-1/TRBV3-2	TRBJ2-2	TRBD2	.	16	CASSPSGRLNTGELFF	TGTGCCAGCTCCCCTAGCGGGAGACTAAACACCGGGGAGCTGTTTTTT
TRBV6-6	TRBJ1-6	TRBD1	.	14	CASKPGQGGAALHF	TGTGCCAGTAAACCGGGACAGGGGGGAGCGGCCCTCCACTTT
TRBV6-2/TRBV6-3	TRBJ2-3	.	.	12	CASSLTADTQYF	TGTGCCAGCAGTTTAACGGCAGATACGCAGTATTTT
TRBV28	TRBJ2-7	.	.	14	CASTEPHGSYEQYF	TGTGCCAGCACCGAACCCCACGGGTCCTACGAGCAGTACTTC
TRBV5-1	TRBJ1-4	TRBD1	once	15	CASSLAETGSEKLFF	TGCGCCAGCAGCTTGGCCGAGACAGGGTCCGAAAAACTGTTTTTT
TRBV13	TRBJ2-5	TRBD2	.	13	CASSTSGGETQYF	TGTGCCAGCAGCACTAGCGGAGGGGAGACCCAGTACTTC
TRBV2	TRBJ1-3	.	.	14	CASSGQSSGNTIYF	TGTGCCAGCAGTGGACAGAGCTCTGGAAACACCATATATTTT
TRBV5-1	TRBJ1-1	.	.	14	CASSLEGRDTEAFF	TGCGCCAGCAGCTTGGAAGGGAGGGACACTGAAGCTTTCTTT
TRBV28	TRBJ2-7	.	.	12	CASEGVTYEQYF	TGTGCCAGCGAGGGGGTAACCTACGAGCAGTACTTC
TRBV2	TRBJ1-5	.	.	13	CASSAQVYQPQHF	TGTGCCAGCAGTGCACAGGTGTATCAGCCCCAGCATTTT
TRBV30	TRBJ1-3	.	.	11	CAWSLGNTIYF	TGTGCCTGGAGTTTAGGAAACACCATATATTTT
TRBV14	TRBJ2-1	.	.	16	CASSQKLVRGEGEQFF	TGTGCCAGCAGCCAAAAATTAGTCAGGGGTGAAGGTGAGCAGTTCTTC
TRBV7-3	TRBJ2-1	.	.	15	CASSSAAGVSHEQFF	TGTGCCAGCAGCTCGGCGGCAGGGGTTTCCCATGAGCAGTTCTTC
TRBV4-3	TRBJ1-2	.	.	13	CASSHPGDYGYTF	TGCGCCAGCAGCCACCCCGGAGACTATGGCTACACCTTC
TRBV27	TRBJ2-7	.	.	13	CASSSSGIRLEYF	.
TRBV27	TRBJ1-1	.	.	14	CASSYGNMNTEAFF	TGTGCCAGCAGTTATGGCAATATGAACACTGAAGCTTTCTTT
TRBV12-3/TRBV12-4	TRBJ1-2	.	.	13	CASTLGASYGYTF	TGTGCCAGCACCCTAGGGGCCTCGTATGGCTACACCTTC
TRBV27	TRBJ1-2	.	.	12	CASSRVGDGYTF	TGTGCCAGCAGTCGAGTAGGGGATGGCTACACCTTC
TRBV18	TRBJ1-6	TRBD1	few	14	CASQKTGGNSPLHF	TGTGCCAGCCAGAAGACAGGGGGAAATTCACCCCTCCACTTT
TRBV12-3/TRBV12-4	TRBJ2-5	.	few	13	CASTSGLQETQYF	TGTGCCAGCACCTCCGGACTCCAAGAGACCCAGTACTTC
TRBV5-5	TRBJ2-7	.	.	11	CASSWQDEQYF	TGTGCCAGCAGCTGGCAGGACGAGCAGTACTTC
TRBV5-1	TRBJ2-3	.	.	14	CASRGQTSTDTQYF	TGCGCCAGCAGGGGGCAGACTAGCACAGATACGCAGTATTTT
TRBV4-3	TRBJ1-1	.	once	14	CASSLTRGITEAFF	TGCGCCAGCAGCCTTACTCGGGGAATCACTGAAGCTTTCTTT
TRBV28	TRBJ2-7	.	.	12	CASRGGPYEQYF	TGTGCCAGTCGTGGAGGGCCCTACGAGCAGTACTTC
TRBV5-1	TRBJ1-1	.	.	14	CASSFAGMNTEAFF	TGCGCCAGCAGCTTCGCAGGGATGAACACTGAAGCTTTCTTT
TRBV19	TRBJ1-1	.	.	13	CASSIYVNTEAFF	TGTGCCAGTAGTATATATGTGAACACTGAAGCTTTCTTT
TRBV27	TRBJ2-5	.	.	14	CASSFGGVVETQYF	TGTGCCAGCAGTTTTGGAGGGGTGGTAGAGACCCAGTACTTC
TRBV11-2	TRBJ2-3	.	.	15	CASSPTGQTTDTQYF	TGTGCCAGCAGCCCCACTGGACAGACCACAGATACGCAGTATTTT
TRBV27	TRBJ2-5	.	.	14	CASSFLGGVETQYF	TGTGCCAGCAGTTTTCTTGGCGGGGTGGAGACCCAGTACTTC
TRBV3-1/TRBV3-2	TRBJ2-7	.	.	18	CASSQDQHDRFHSYEQYF	TGTGCCAGCAGCCAAGATCAACACGACAGGTTCCACTCCTACGAGCAGTACTTC
TRBV7-2	TRBJ2-1	.	.	15	CASSLPGANYNEQFF	TGTGCCAGCAGCTTACCGGGAGCGAACTACAATGAGCAGTTCTTC
TRBV13	TRBJ1-1	.	.	17	CASSLASVDGKNTEAFF	TGTGCCAGCAGCTTAGCGTCTGTGGACGGGAAAAACACTGAAGCTTTCTTT
TRBV10-3	TRBJ2-5	.	.	11	CAISGGETQYF	TGTGCCATCAGTGGAGGAGAGACCCAGTACTTC
TRBV27	TRBJ1-6	TRBD1	.	18	CASSFGGQGRTYNSPLHF	TGTGCCAGCAGTTTCGGGGGACAGGGGAGGACCTATAATTCACCCCTCCACTTT
TRBV6-5	TRBJ1-5	TRBD1	.	15	CASRLTGKGNQPQHF	TGTGCCAGCAGGCTGACAGGGAAGGGCAATCAGCCCCAGCATTTT
TRBV9	TRBJ2-1	TRBD2	.	17	CASSVGKAGGSYNEQFF	TGTGCCAGCAGCGTAGGGAAAGCGGGAGGGTCGTACAATGAGCAGTTCTTC